This T cell receptor beta chain was recorded in a study of T cells in Graves' hyperthyroidism and ophthalmopathy. Researchers amplified the TCR beta CDR3 regions from RNA transcripts. The HTBI primer set was used in a first-round RT-PCR of the TCR CDR3. TCRdb analysed the multiplex PCR reads with MiXCR anew, one entry per CDR3 protein. This table has around 300,000 distinct CDR3 sequences, roughly 15% appearing once. This clonotype has only a few counts. Germline V CDR1 and CDR2: MNHEY, SMNVEV (reference sequence). This CDR3 is built from 16 residues. Between the trimmed V and J ends, which lost 2 bases and 4 bases, there was a span of 16 bases.

The sample consisted of blood. The chain links TRBV27 to TRBJ2-3; a possible D gene is TRBD2 (6 bases). The sequence was obtained from a woman under 40 with Graves' hyperthyroidism that later progressed to Graves' ophthalmopathy. For the CDR3, the DNA is TGTGCCAGCAGTTTAGGTGTCGGGAGTGGGGCAGATACGCAGTATTTT. Protein sequence: CASSLGVGSGADTQYF.